The 23 T cell receptor beta chains given below trace back to one sample, sequenced in a study of cytomegalovirus exposure and HLA in healthy donors. PCR primers comprised 60 Vbeta and 13 Jbeta primers. Profiled with immunoSEQ multiplex PCR; TCRdb holds only in-frame clones, not every one. The sample has just under 60,000 clones, and its top ten clones hold around 4.2%. The sample comprised PBMCs. These receptors originate from a male donor in good health and CMV-seronegative.

The chain links TRBV6-5 to TRBJ1-6, with D possibly TRBD1 on 5 matching bases. The CDR3 sequence is 15 residues long. From germline, CDR1 is MNHEY and CDR2 SVGAGI. V lost 6 bases and J lost 8, with 17 bases in between. The CDR3 here is CASSYGQGEDSPLHF. The CDR3 coding sequence is TGTGCCAGCAGCTACGGACAAGGCGAGGATTCACCCCTCCACTTT.

About this clone itself: One end of the junction varies from germline; a read error may be responsible. The sample holds other DNA sequences that translate to the same CDR3. The CDR3 loop reads CASRGQENSPLHF. The CDR3 nucleotides are TGTGCCAGCAGGGGGCAGGAGAATTCACCCCTACACTTT. The gene calls are TRBV28 and TRBJ1-6; D possibly corresponds to TRBD1 (5 bases). Germline CDR1 is MDHEN and CDR2 is SYDVKM. The CDR3 has 13 residues.

The CDR3 nucleotides read TGCGCCAGCAGCCCCTTTGGGGGCCCCAAGCCCGGGGAGCTGTTTTTT. Amino acid sequence: CASSPFGGPKPGELFF. This chain links TRBV4-1 with TRBJ2-2; D is perhaps TRBD1 (6 bases). The CDR3 loop spans 16 amino acids. The ends were cut back, 4 bases at V and 6 bases at J, with 18 bases in the middle. Germline CDR1 is MGHRA and CDR2 is YSYEKL.

As for this clone: Relative to the germline gene, one junction end is altered; a read error may explain this. Other nucleotide sequences from this sample produce the same CDR3. The V gene is TRBV11-2, the J gene TRBJ2-7; 8 bases are shared with TRBD2. Germline CDR1 SGHAT, CDR2 FQNNGV. CDR3 size: 14 residues. The DNA of the CDR3 is TGTGCCAGCAGAGAAGCGGGACTAGGGGTTGGGCGGCACTTC. Its translation: CASREAGLGVGRHF.

The chain couples TRBV19 to TRBJ1-1, with 11 bases that match TRBD1. CDR1 LNHDA and CDR2 SQIVND come from the germline V gene (reference sequence). The CDR3 extends over 16 amino acids. The junction had 14 bases not matched to a gene; V was cut back by 10 bases and J by 4 bases. This CDR3 is CATREDRGRGGTEAFF. CDR3 nucleotides: TGTGCCACTAGGGAGGACAGGGGGCGCGGGGGCACTGAAGCTTTCTTT.

The chain joins TRBV5-1 to TRBJ2-1; 7 bases map to TRBD2. The V and J ends lost 4 bases and 5 bases, in that order; junction bases with no gene match: 9. Germline-derived CDR1 and CDR2 are SGHRS and YFSETQ. The length of the CDR3 is 15 residues. CDR3 DNA: TGCGCCAGCAGCCTGCTAGCGGACGCCGACAATGAGCAGTTCTTC. This encodes CASSLLADADNEQFF.

The rearrangement links TRBV11-2 to TRBJ2-3; 7 nucleotides agree with TRBD1. The CDR3 is 13 amino acids. Trimming cost V 2 bases and J 5 bases; bases outside gene matches: 1. Per the germline V gene, CDR1 is SGHAT and CDR2 is FQNNGV. This CDR3 reads CASSLTGEDTQYF. CDR3 nucleotides: TGTGCCAGCAGCTTAACAGGGGAAGATACGCAGTATTTT.

As regards this clone: A read error may produce the germline difference seen at one junction end. The V gene is TRBV4-2, the J gene TRBJ2-3; D is possibly TRBD2 (5 bases). In germline, CDR1 is LGHNA, CDR2 YNFKEQ. The CDR3 loop spans 16 amino acids. CDR3 sequence reads: CASSQVWTASTDMQYF. The CDR3 region has the DNA TGTGCCAGCAGCCAAGTCTGGACCGCTAGCACAGATATGCAGTATTTT.

The chain employs TRBV7-9 and TRBJ2-3; 8 bases match TRBD2. The CDR3 spans 18 residues. The trim removed 4 bases at V and 2 bases at J, leaving 14 bases unmatched. CDR1 is SEHNR, CDR2 FQNEAQ, per germline (reference sequence). The CDR3 nucleotides are TGTGCCAGCAGCTCCTCTAGCTTCAGCGGGGGACTCACAGATACGCAGTATTTT. Translation gives CASSSSSFSGGLTDTQYF.

In regard to this clone: Other DNA sequences in this sample translate to the same CDR3. V and J are TRBV28 and TRBJ2-7; 7 nucleotides line up with TRBD1. Losses at the gene ends were 3 bases for V and 6 bases for J; bases not matched to a gene: 5. This CDR3 is built from 13 residues. Per germline, CDR1 MDHEN and CDR2 SYDVKM. CDR3 region: CASSFRQGTEQYF. CDR3 DNA sequence: TGTGCCAGCAGTTTCCGACAGGGCACCGAGCAGTACTTC.

V is TRBV4-3 and J is TRBJ2-7, with 8 positions matching TRBD1. In germline, CDR1 is LGHNA, CDR2 YSLEER. CDR3 length: 13 amino acids. The junction had 1 base not matched to a gene; V was cut back by 4 bases and J by 2 bases. CDR3 in amino acids: CASSRGQAYEQYF. The CDR3 nucleotides are TGCGCCAGCAGCCGGGGACAGGCCTACGAGCAGTACTTC.

The chain couples TRBV19 to TRBJ2-2, with D possibly TRBD1 on 5 matching bases. The CDR3 runs 14 residues. Trimming removed 3 bases from V and 7 bases from J, with 12 bases in between. The germline CDR1 and CDR2 sequences are LNHDA and SQIVND (reference sequence). CDR3 amino acids: CASSIRGNGGELFF. CDR3 bases: TGTGCCAGTAGTATTAGGGGCAATGGCGGGGAGCTGTTTTTT. Full variable domain (remainder filled in from reference TRBV19 and TRBJ2-2): DGGITQSPKYLFRKEGQNVTLSCEQNLNHDAMYWYRQDPGQGLRLIYYSQIVNDFQKGDIAEGYSVSREKKESFPLTVTSAQKNPTAFYLCASSIRGNGGELFFGEGSRLTVL.

The rearrangement uses TRBV15 and TRBJ2-1; D perhaps matches TRBD1 (5 bases). V was trimmed by 8 bases and J by 5 bases, leaving 16 bases between them. Germline assignment: CDR1 LNHNV and CDR2 YYDKDF (reference sequence). The CDR3 has 14 residues. The CDR3 spells CATGASVIDNEQFF. The CDR3 DNA follows: TGTGCCACCGGGGCTTCAGTTATCGACAATGAGCAGTTCTTC.

The gene calls are TRBV7-3 and TRBJ2-1; 7 bases fit TRBD2. Trimming at V came to 5 bases and at J to 6 bases, leaving 4 bases not matched to a gene. CDR1 is SGHTA, CDR2 FQGTGA, per germline. The CDR3 runs to 13 residues. CDR3 DNA sequence: TGTGCCAGCAGCCCGACTAGCCGCAATGAGCAGTTCTTC. Translation: CASSPTSRNEQFF.

The chain uses TRBV4-1 and TRBJ1-4; D might be TRBD1 (6 bases). CDR3 size: 15 residues. Germline loops: CDR1 MGHRA, CDR2 YSYEKL. Trimming stripped 2 bases from V and 8 bases from J, with 15 bases between. CDR3 bases: TGCGCCAGCAGCCAACTGGGGACACCAAGCGAAAAACTGTTTTTT. Translated, it gives CASSQLGTPSEKLFF.

The chain recombines TRBV19 with TRBJ1-1; 10 nucleotides match TRBD1. CDR1 and CDR2 from the germline V gene are LNHDA and SQIVND (reference sequence). The CDR3 totals 16 residues. J gave up 8 bases and V 1 base, and 10 bases lay outside the gene matches. For the CDR3, the DNA is TGTGCCAGTAGTATAGCCAGACAGGGGGCGCGATTAGAAGCTTTCTTT. Its translation is CASSIARQGARLEAFF.

V is TRBV18 and J is TRBJ2-1; 11 bases line up with TRBD1. The CDR3 loop spans 15 amino acids. Germline V CDR1 and CDR2: KGHSH, LQKENI. V lost 6 bases, J lost 5 bases, and 6 bases stayed unmatched. CDR3 sequence reads: CASSPGQGADNEQFF. CDR3 bases: TGTGCCAGCTCCCCAGGACAGGGGGCCGACAATGAGCAGTTCTTC.

The J gene is TRBJ2-1, the V gene TRBV28, with 9 bases identical to TRBD1. CDR1 is MDHEN and CDR2 is SYDVKM in the germline V gene. CDR3 length: 13 residues. Trimming at V came to 5 bases and at J to 6 bases, leaving 2 bases not matched to a gene. The CDR3 reads CASSRDRANEQFF. CDR3 nucleotide sequence: TGTGCCAGCAGTCGGGACAGGGCCAATGAGCAGTTCTTC.

The V and J genes are TRBV20-1 and TRBJ1-4; D remains unclear. The CDR3 loop spans 11 amino acids. Trimming removed 5 bases at V and 8 bases at J, with 9 bases between. The germline CDR1 and CDR2 sequences are DFQATT and SNEGSKA (reference sequence). The chain's CDR3 is CSAALREKLFF. The CDR3 nucleotides read TGCAGTGCTGCCCTCAGGGAAAAACTGTTTTTT.

Details on this clone: Sequence at one end of the junction differs from germline and may be a read error. This sequence joins TRBV4-2 and TRBJ2-3, with TRBD1 matching 11 bases. The CDR3 has 16 amino acids. Germline assignment: CDR1 LGHNA and CDR2 YNFKEQ. CDR3 region: CASSLQGTGGVDKQYF. CDR3 DNA: TGTGCCAGCAGCCTCCAAGGGACAGGGGGAGTAGATAAGCAGTATTTT.

The CDR3 sequence: CASSPLKLAGAHNEQFF. The CDR3 DNA reads TGTGCCAGCAGCCCCCTCAAGCTAGCGGGAGCCCACAATGAGCAGTTCTTC. The V and J genes are TRBV7-9 and TRBJ2-1; TRBD2 agrees at 10 bases. The CDR3 spans 17 residues. J was trimmed by 5 bases and V by 5 bases; bases with no gene match: 12. Germline-derived CDR1 and CDR2 are SEHNR and FQNEAQ (reference sequence). Using reference TRBV7-9 and TRBJ2-1 for the parts outside the CDR3, the full variable domain is DTGVSQNPRHKITKRGQNVTFRCDPISEHNRLYWYRQTLGQGPEFLTYFQNEAQLEKSRLLSDRFSAERPKGSFSTLEIQRTEQGDSAMYLCASSPLKLAGAHNEQFFGPGTRLTVL.

The V and J genes are TRBV10-2 and TRBJ1-1; D is perhaps TRBD1 (5 bases). CDR1 and CDR2 from the germline V gene are WSHSY and SAAADI. The CDR3 covers 18 residues. The V and J ends lost 2 bases and 6 bases respectively, with 25 bases between them. CDR3 nucleotide sequence: TGCGCCAGCAGTGAGCATCCCGGGGTATGGGGGGAGGCGGCTGAAGCTTTCTTT. It encodes CASSEHPGVWGEAAEAFF.

The rearrangement links TRBV29-1 to TRBJ2-1; D gene unclear. This CDR3 region has 11 residues. Germline V CDR1 and CDR2: SQVTM, ANQGSEA. Trimming left V 7 bases short and J 4 bases short, with 8 bases between. The CDR3 reads CSAPGYNEQFF. The CDR3 DNA reads TGCAGCGCCCCCGGTTACAATGAGCAGTTCTTC.